This T cell receptor beta chain came from a study of blood T cell repertoires in COVID-19. Germline assignment: CDR1 MNHEY and CDR2 SMNVEV (reference sequence). The length of the CDR3 is 12 residues. J lost 8 bases, V lost 5 bases, and 4 bases had no gene match. The method was immunoSEQ multiplex PCR; TCRdb's version includes in-frame clones alone and lacks a portion of them. The sample has approximately 200,000 clones; roughly 86% are singletons. The sequence derives from a man aged 18 to 29 with acute COVID-19. The specimen sequenced was PBMCs or T cells enriched from blood (not recorded which). The chain employs TRBV27 and TRBJ1-1; 8 bases fit TRBD1. CDR3 residues: CASSENRGEAFF. The CDR3 coding sequence is TGTGCCAGCAGTGAGAACAGGGGGGAAGCTTTCTTT.